The clone carrying this TCR beta chain was recorded at least ten times. Its antigen is not identified. The data stem from a study of early T cells in non-severe SARS-CoV-2 infection. Germline V gives CDR1 KGHSH, CDR2 LQKENI. The CDR3 is made up of 15 amino acids. V lost 6 bases and J 0 bases, leaving 14 bases between the germline ends. TCRdb redid the calling of the 5' RACE reads with MiXCR, one entry per CDR3 protein. This table holds around 55,000 distinct CDR3 sequences, around 11% found once. Study-wide points: The matching step, a VDJdb search, favored anti-spike CD8 responses and missed private and CD4 specificities.

The TCR comes from an adult who was a healthcare worker with PCR-confirmed SARS-CoV-2 infection or an uninfected control (not recorded which). The chain employs TRBV18 and TRBJ1-1; a possible D gene is TRBD1 (6 bases). Sequenced: whole blood. As DNA, the CDR3 is TGTGCCAGCTCCCCCAGGACAGCTCTGAACACTGAAGCTTTCTTT. As protein: CASSPRTALNTEAFF. The whole variable domain, remainder taken from reference TRBV18 and TRBJ1-1, is NAGVMQNPRHLVRRRGQEARLRCSPMKGHSHVYWYRQLPEEGLKFMVYLQKENIIDESGMPKERFSAEFPKEGPSILRIQQVVRGDSAAYFCASSPRTALNTEAFFGQGTRLTVV.